The next 27 T cell receptor beta chains were all read from a single sample in a study of T cell repertoires in cytomegalovirus infection. MiXCR, applied by TCRdb to the reads, yields one record per CDR3 protein. The repertoire holds 200,000 to 300,000 distinct CDR3 sequences, with over 8% as singletons. The sample taken for sequencing was PBMCs. These receptor sequences come from a human donor in good health (CMV status not recorded). Some clones in this sample may be carry-over from other donors' samples.

This clonotype was detected many times. The chain is built from TRBV7-2 and TRBJ1-6, with D maybe TRBD1 (6 bases). Germline V CDR1 and CDR2: SGHTA, FQGNSA. The CDR3 contains 15 residues. Trimming stripped 0 bases from V and 10 bases from J, with 13 bases between. The CDR3 nucleotides read TGTGCCAGCAGCTTAGCAGGGGGAGTTAAGTCACCCCTCCACTTT. Its protein product is CASSLAGGVKSPLHF.

This clonotype was seen many times. V gene TRBV7-2 combines with J gene TRBJ1-5; D possibly corresponds to TRBD1 (5 bases). The CDR3 loop spans 15 amino acids. V lost 0 bases and J lost 4, with 10 bases in between. Germline CDR1 is SGHTA and CDR2 is FQGNSA. CDR3 DNA sequence: TGTGCCAGCAGCTTAGCAGGGGTTGAAAATCAGCCCCAGCATTTT. It encodes CASSLAGVENQPQHF.

This clonotype was seen at least ten times. The chain links TRBV6-2 or TRBV6-3 to TRBJ1-5; 9 bases fit TRBD1. Germline CDR1 MNHEY, CDR2 SVGEGT. The CDR3 loop spans 19 amino acids. V trimming: 4 bases; J trimming: 7 bases; junction bases outside the gene matches: 20. This CDR3 is CASSFISPGTGTRAQPQHF. In DNA form, the CDR3 reads TGTGCCAGCAGTTTTATAAGTCCCGGGACAGGGACTAGGGCCCAGCCCCAGCATTTT.

At least ten counts were recorded for this clonotype. This rearrangement joins TRBV7-2 to TRBJ1-1; TRBD1 might be the D (5 bases). Germline V lookup: CDR1 SGHTA, CDR2 FQGNSA. Trimming stripped 5 bases from V and 0 bases from J, with 13 bases between. The CDR3 is made up of 15 amino acids. This chain's CDR3 is CASSVRGGVNTEAFF. The CDR3, as DNA: TGTGCCAGCAGCGTCCGGGGAGGGGTGAACACTGAAGCTTTCTTT.

This clonotype was seen ten or more times. The V and J genes are TRBV7-2 and TRBJ2-7; no definite D call. This CDR3 has 12 residues. Per germline, CDR1 SGHTA and CDR2 FQGNSA. The germline V and J ends were trimmed by 4 bases and 0 bases, with 4 bases remaining between them. CDR3 coding DNA: TGTGCCAGCAGCTCCATCTCCTACGAGCAGTACTTC. Translation: CASSSISYEQYF.

This clonotype was picked up many times. The chain joins TRBV7-6 to TRBJ2-1, with 7 bases fitting TRBD2. The V and J ends lost 9 bases and 10 bases, in that order; junction bases with no gene match: 12. The germline V gene has CDR1 SGHVS and CDR2 FNYEAQ. The CDR3 spans 13 residues. The CDR3 loop is CASAYGGSAEQFF. DNA of the CDR3: TGTGCCAGTGCCTATGGCGGGAGCGCCGAGCAGTTCTTC. Full variable domain (missing parts from reference TRBV7-6 and TRBJ2-1): GAGVSQSPRYKVTKRGQDVALRCDPISGHVSLYWYRQALGQGPEFLTYFNYEAQQDKSGLPNDRFSAERPEGSISTLTIQRTEQRDSAMYRCASAYGGSAEQFFGPGTRLTVL.

The rearrangement uses TRBV19 and TRBJ1-2, with 7 bases aligning to TRBD1. CDR3 length equals 15 residues. Looked up from germline, CDR1 is LNHDA and CDR2 is SQIVND (reference sequence). V was clipped by 5 bases and J by 0 bases; unmatched bases: 6. As DNA, the CDR3 is TGTGCCAGTAGTCCTCCGGACAGGTCTAACTATGGCTACACCTTC. This encodes CASSPPDRSNYGYTF.

V and J are TRBV9 and TRBJ2-1; no clear D. Trimming removed 0 bases from V and 1 base from J, with 20 bases in between. Germline V gives CDR1 SGDLS, CDR2 YYNGEE. CDR3 length: 19 residues. CDR3 nucleotides: TGTGCCAGCAGCGTAGGTTTTATGGCAGCAACTCTATCCTACAATGAGCAGTTCTTC. Translated, it gives CASSVGFMAATLSYNEQFF.

The table lists this clonotype with many counts. This sequence joins TRBV7-2 and TRBJ2-7; 11 bases fit TRBD2. Germline assignment: CDR1 SGHTA and CDR2 FQGNSA. V was pared by 7 bases and J by 6 bases, with 11 bases of the junction left unmatched. The CDR3 extends over 15 amino acids. The CDR3 protein is CASTGSGRAGLEQYF. CDR3 coding DNA: TGTGCCAGCACCGGTAGCGGGAGGGCCGGTCTCGAGCAGTACTTC.

V and J are TRBV20-1 and TRBJ2-1; 11 bases agree with TRBD2. The CDR3 contains 14 residues. The V segment lost 6 bases and the J segment 4 bases; nucleotides outside the gene matches: 5. CDR1 and CDR2 from the germline V gene are DFQATT and SNEGSKA (reference sequence). CDR3 bases: TGCAGTGCCCTCGGGACTAGCGGTTACAATGAGCAGTTCTTC. Amino acids: CSALGTSGYNEQFF.

This clonotype was counted many times. CDR3 nucleotides: TGTGCCAGCACGGGAGACTCCTACGAGCAGTACTTC. Protein sequence: CASTGDSYEQYF. V is TRBV25-1 and J is TRBJ2-7; weak D call: TRBD2 (6 bases). Trimming removed 7 bases at V and 0 bases at J, with 7 bases between. Germline V gene data show CDR1 as MGHDK and CDR2 as SYGVNS. This CDR3 has 12 residues.

This clonotype was found many times. The chain couples TRBV7-9 to TRBJ2-5; D tentatively fits TRBD1 or TRBD2 (5 bases each). This CDR3 region has 17 residues. CDR1 and CDR2 from the germline V gene are SEHNR and FQNEAQ (reference sequence). Deletions cut 5 bases from V and 5 bases from J, with 24 bases between. The CDR3 region has the DNA TGTGCCAGCAGCCCCCGGGACCCCGCTGTCGTGGGGGAGACCCAGTACTTC. It specifies CASSPRDPAVVGETQYF.

The chain has TRBV19 and TRBJ1-5; 11 bases align to TRBD1. The CDR3 runs 16 residues. Germline V gene data show CDR1 as LNHDA and CDR2 as SQIVND (reference sequence). J was trimmed by 2 bases and V by 7 bases; bases with no gene match: 7. CDR3: CASMGQGGIGNQPQHF. CDR3 DNA sequence: TGTGCCAGTATGGGACAGGGGGGAATTGGCAATCAGCCCCAGCATTTT. Variable domain in full (rest from reference TRBV19 and TRBJ1-5): DGGITQSPKYLFRKEGQNVTLSCEQNLNHDAMYWYRQDPGQGLRLIYYSQIVNDFQKGDIAEGYSVSREKKESFPLTVTSAQKNPTAFYLCASMGQGGIGNQPQHFGDGTRLSIL.

This rearrangement joins TRBV19 to TRBJ1-4, with TRBD1 as a possible D gene (5 bases). V lost 3 bases to trimming and J lost 4 bases, with 15 bases between them. The CDR3 runs to 16 residues. Germline CDR1 and CDR2: LNHDA and SQIVND (reference sequence). The CDR3 reads CASSMAAWGRNEKLFF. CDR3 sequence (DNA): TGTGCCAGTAGTATGGCAGCGTGGGGCCGTAATGAAAAACTGTTTTTT.

At least ten counts were recorded for this clonotype. The rearrangement joins TRBV7-2 to TRBJ1-2; D gene ambiguous. The CDR3 length is 13 residues. Trimming shortened V by 3 bases and J by 7 bases, and 12 bases separated the two germline ends. Germline loops: CDR1 SGHTA, CDR2 FQGNSA. The CDR3 spells CASSLEEVFGYTF. The CDR3 bases are TGTGCCAGCAGCTTGGAGGAGGTTTTTGGCTACACCTTC. Complete variable domain (other parts from reference TRBV7-2 and TRBJ1-2): GAGVSQSPSNKVTEKGKDVELRCDPISGHTALYWYRQSLGQGLEFLIYFQGNSAPDKSGLPSDRFSAERTGGSVSTLTIQRTQQEDSAVYLCASSLEEVFGYTFGSGTRLTVV.

This clonotype was recorded at least ten times. The chain carries TRBV7-4 and TRBJ2-1; TRBD2 matches at 8 bases. The CDR3 covers 16 residues. CDR1 SGHVT and CDR2 SQSDAQ come from the germline V gene. J lost 6 bases, V lost 7 bases, and 14 bases had no gene match. The CDR3 bases are TGTGCCAGCACCAGTGCCAGCGGGAGAGGGGGCAATGAGCAGTTCTTC. This encodes CASTSASGRGGNEQFF.

This clonotype was counted many times. V and J are TRBV30 and TRBJ2-3, with D possibly being TRBD2 (5 bases). The CDR3 sequence is 12 residues long. Trimming took 5 bases from V and 5 from J, leaving 11 bases between them. Germline-derived CDR1 and CDR2 are GTSNPN and SVGIG (reference sequence). The CDR3 DNA is TGTGCCTGGTCCGGGGAAGGAGATACGCAGTATTTT. This translates into CAWSGEGDTQYF.

The chain joins TRBV12-3 or TRBV12-4 to TRBJ1-1; D not resolved. With 0 bases removed from V and 5 bases from J, the gap between germline ends came to 16 bases. This CDR3 has 16 residues. The CDR3 is CASSLAGTRSGTEAFF. CDR3 DNA: TGTGCCAGCAGTTTAGCGGGCACCCGATCTGGTACTGAAGCTTTCTTT.

This clonotype was recorded at least ten times. The chain employs TRBV11-2 and TRBJ2-2; 10 nucleotides align to TRBD2. V lost 1 base and J lost 6; bases outside the gene matches: 8. CDR3 size: 17 residues. The germline gives CDR1 SGHAT, CDR2 FQNNGV. CDR3 region: CASSLATSGTRAGELFF. CDR3 nucleotides: TGTGCCAGCAGCTTAGCCACTAGCGGGACTCGGGCCGGGGAGCTGTTTTTT.

This clonotype came up many times. This sequence joins TRBV10-3 and TRBJ1-5, with 8 bases identical to TRBD1. V gave up 11 bases and J gave up 1 base; unmatched junction bases: 4. Germline CDR1 is ENHRY and CDR2 is SYGVKD. This CDR3 region has 13 residues. The CDR3, as DNA: TGTGCCGTAACAGGGGGGAGCAATCAGCCCCAGCATTTT. Its protein is CAVTGGSNQPQHF.

This clonotype occurred many times. The chain has TRBV19 and TRBJ2-3; weak D call: TRBD1 (6 bases). Germline CDR1 is LNHDA and CDR2 is SQIVND (reference sequence). The V gene lost 4 bases and the J gene lost 3 bases, with 14 bases spanning the gap. The CDR3 contains 15 residues. The CDR3 loop reads CASSSRRTVTDTQYF. The CDR3 nucleotides are TGTGCCAGTAGTAGCAGGCGGACAGTTACAGATACGCAGTATTTT.

This clonotype was observed many times. This chain links TRBV7-2 with TRBJ2-7; weak D call: TRBD1 (6 bases). CDR3 length equals 13 residues. The germline CDR1 and CDR2 sequences are SGHTA and FQGNSA. V lost 5 bases and J lost 4, with 12 bases in between. CDR3 sequence reads: CASSMGQGYEQYF. CDR3 nucleotide sequence: TGTGCCAGCAGCATGGGACAAGGGTACGAGCAGTACTTC.

The V call is TRBV18, the J call TRBJ2-7, with D perhaps being TRBD1 or TRBD2 (5 bases each). Per the germline V gene, CDR1 is KGHSH and CDR2 is LQKENI. Trimming took off 3 bases at V and 7 bases at J, with 16 bases between the two ends. The CDR3 is 14 amino acids. Here the CDR3 DNA reads TGTGCCAGCTCACCTACCCGGGACGCTACGGAGCAGTACTTC. Protein: CASSPTRDATEQYF.

V is TRBV20-1 and J is TRBJ2-3; perhaps D is TRBD1 or TRBD2 (5 bases each). CDR1 is DFQATT, CDR2 SNEGSKA, per germline (reference sequence). The CDR3 has 14 residues. V shed 4 bases and J shed 0 bases, with 11 bases lying between them. The DNA of the CDR3 is TGCAGTGCTATCCGGGACGGTAGCACAGATACGCAGTATTTT. Amino acid sequence: CSAIRDGSTDTQYF.

This clonotype was counted between two and nine times. The gene calls are TRBV5-1 and TRBJ1-6; perhaps TRBD1 as D (5 bases). CDR1 SGHRS and CDR2 YFSETQ come from the germline V gene. CDR3 length: 12 amino acids. V shed 0 bases and J shed 14 bases, with 9 bases lying between them. The CDR3 region is CASSLDRFALHF. CDR3 in DNA: TGCGCCAGCAGCTTGGACAGGTTCGCCCTCCACTTT.

There are many counts of this clonotype. This chain joins TRBV7-2 and TRBJ1-4; D unclear. Deletions cut 1 base from V and 3 bases from J, with 9 bases between. This CDR3 is 15 amino acids long. Germline assignment: CDR1 SGHTA and CDR2 FQGNSA. CDR3 in DNA: TGTGCCAGCAGCTTAGTTTGGGGAGCTAATGAAAAACTGTTTTTT. Residues: CASSLVWGANEKLFF.

This chain links TRBV29-1 with TRBJ1-5; 8 positions agree with TRBD1. The CDR3 has 13 amino acids. Germline CDR1 is SQVTM and CDR2 is ANQGSEA. Losses at the gene ends were 4 bases for V and 5 bases for J; bases not matched to a gene: 4. CDR3 in DNA: TGCAGCGTTGGGACAGGGTGGGATCAGCCCCAGCATTTT. This sequence encodes CSVGTGWDQPQHF.